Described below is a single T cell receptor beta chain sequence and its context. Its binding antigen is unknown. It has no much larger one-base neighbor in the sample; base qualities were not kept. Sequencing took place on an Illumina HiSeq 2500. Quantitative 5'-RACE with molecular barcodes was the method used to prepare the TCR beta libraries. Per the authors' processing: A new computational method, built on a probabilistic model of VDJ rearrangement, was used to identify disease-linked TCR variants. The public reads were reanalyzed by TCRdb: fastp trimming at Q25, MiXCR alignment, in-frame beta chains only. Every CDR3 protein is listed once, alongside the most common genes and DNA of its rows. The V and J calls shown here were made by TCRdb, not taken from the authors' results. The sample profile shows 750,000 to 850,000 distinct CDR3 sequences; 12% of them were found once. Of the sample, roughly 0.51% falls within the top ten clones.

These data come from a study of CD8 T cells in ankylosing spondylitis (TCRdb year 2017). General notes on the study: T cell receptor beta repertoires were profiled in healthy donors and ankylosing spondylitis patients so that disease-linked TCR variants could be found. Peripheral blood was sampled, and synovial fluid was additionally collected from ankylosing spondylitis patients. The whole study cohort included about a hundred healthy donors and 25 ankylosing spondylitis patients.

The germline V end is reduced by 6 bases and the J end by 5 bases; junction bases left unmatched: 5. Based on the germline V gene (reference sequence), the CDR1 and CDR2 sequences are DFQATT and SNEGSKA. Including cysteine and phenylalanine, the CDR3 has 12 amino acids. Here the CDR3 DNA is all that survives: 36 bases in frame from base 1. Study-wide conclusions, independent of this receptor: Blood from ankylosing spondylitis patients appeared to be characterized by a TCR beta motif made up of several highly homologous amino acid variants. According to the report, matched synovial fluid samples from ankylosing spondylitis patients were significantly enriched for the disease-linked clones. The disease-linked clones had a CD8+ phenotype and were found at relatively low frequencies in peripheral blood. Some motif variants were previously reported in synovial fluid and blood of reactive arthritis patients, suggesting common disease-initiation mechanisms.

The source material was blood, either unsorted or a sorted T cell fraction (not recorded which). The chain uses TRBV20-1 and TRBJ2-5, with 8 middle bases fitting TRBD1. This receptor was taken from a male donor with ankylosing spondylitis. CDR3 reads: CSALRQGETQYF. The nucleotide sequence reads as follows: TGCAGTGCCCTTCGACAGGGGGAGACCCAGTACTTC.